These 9 T cell receptor beta chains originate from one sample sequenced in a study of blood T cell repertoires in COVID-19. Only in-frame clones appear in the TCRdb table, and some are missing; sequencing was by immunoSEQ multiplex PCR. The sample carries a few hundred thousand clones, roughly 85% recorded once. The sequencing sample was made of PBMCs or T cells enriched from blood (not recorded which). The receptors derive from a young man who had recovered from COVID-19.

This chain joins TRBV3-1 (or the pseudogene TRBV3-2) and TRBJ2-3, with 9 positions matching TRBD1. Unmatched junction bases numbered 18, after V lost 2 bases and J lost 6 bases. Germline assignment: CDR1 LGHDT and CDR2 YNNKEL (reference sequence). The CDR3 loop spans 19 amino acids. CDR3 nucleotide sequence: TGTGCCAGCAGCCAAACTTCAGGACAGGGGAAGGCAAGAGCTGATACGCAGTATTTT. Translated, it gives CASSQTSGQGKARADTQYF.

In this sample, this clone turned up once. This chain links TRBV5-6 with TRBJ2-1; no reliable D call. Germline loops: CDR1 SGHDT, CDR2 YYEEEE. Trimming shortened V by 0 bases and J by 6 bases, and 7 bases separated the two germline ends. The CDR3 is made up of 13 amino acids. CDR3 DNA: TGTGCCAGCAGCTTGGCCCTAAGCAATGAGCAGTTCTTC. Translation: CASSLALSNEQFF.

The chain joins TRBV11-2 to TRBJ1-2; D is unclear. Trimming took off 0 bases at V and 9 bases at J, with 14 bases between the two ends. Germline V CDR1 and CDR2: SGHAT, FQNNGV. This CDR3 comprises 14 residues. CDR3 in DNA: TGTGCCAGCAGCTTAGAGGCCTCGGGAGGACGCTACACCTTC. Residues: CASSLEASGGRYTF.

V usage is TRBV7-2 and J usage is TRBJ2-5; D is undetermined. The V gene lost 5 bases and the J gene lost 2 bases, with 18 bases spanning the gap. This CDR3 is built from 16 residues. CDR1 and CDR2 from the germline V gene are SGHTA and FQGNSA. CDR3: CASSPDRHHRQETQYF. CDR3 DNA: TGTGCCAGCAGCCCAGATAGACATCATAGACAAGAGACCCAGTACTTC.

The chain carries TRBV6-5 and TRBJ2-1, with D uncertain. V was trimmed by 8 bases and J by 9 bases, leaving 17 bases between them. The CDR3 sequence is 13 residues long. Germline CDR1 reads MNHEY; CDR2 reads SVGAGI. The CDR3 bases are TGTGCCAGCCGAGACTCTCGGTCTCTTGAGCAGTTCTTC. Translation gives CASRDSRSLEQFF.

The genes are TRBV2 and TRBJ1-5; D gene uncertain. The V gene lost 9 bases and the J gene lost 0 bases, with 12 bases spanning the gap. The length of the CDR3 is 14 residues. The germline gives CDR1 SNHLY, CDR2 FYNNEI. In DNA form, the CDR3 reads TGTGCCAGAGGCGGGCAGAATAGCAATCAGCCCCAGCATTTT. Translated, it gives CARGGQNSNQPQHF. The variable domain in full, with the rest retrieved from reference TRBV2 and TRBJ1-5, is EPEVTQTPSHQVTQMGQEVILRCVPISNHLYFYWYRQILGQKVEFLVSFYNNEISEKSEIFDDQFSVERPDGSNFTLKIRSTKLEDSAMYFCARGGQNSNQPQHFGDGTRLSIL.

The chain employs TRBV30 and TRBJ1-2, with unresolved D. CDR1 and CDR2 (germline): GTSNPN, SVGIG (reference sequence). The germline V and J ends were trimmed by 4 bases and 4 bases, with 10 bases remaining between them. The CDR3 consists of 12 residues. This CDR3 is CAWTPGPYGYTF. DNA of the CDR3: TGTGCCTGGACGCCAGGTCCCTATGGCTACACCTTC.

The chain employs TRBV12-3 or TRBV12-4 and TRBJ1-1; D gene unclear. Trimming removed 5 bases at V and 9 bases at J, with 16 bases between. CDR3 size: 13 residues. DNA for the CDR3: TGTGCCAGCAGTCGCGGGAAAACCGGGCAAGCTTTCTTT. Protein product: CASSRGKTGQAFF.

The V gene is TRBV11-3, the J gene TRBJ2-1, with a tentative D call TRBD1 (6 bases). Trimming stripped 8 bases from V and 9 bases from J, with 20 bases between. CDR1 is SGHNT, CDR2 YENEEA, per germline. The CDR3 totals 14 residues. Here the CDR3 reads CASEQGQGSGEQFF. The CDR3, as DNA: TGTGCCAGCGAGCAGGGGCAAGGGAGTGGTGAGCAGTTCTTC.